This TCR beta chain came from a study of cytomegalovirus exposure and HLA in healthy donors. Study-wide context: Assignment to the Caucasian-associated ancestry cluster applied to around 80% of the approximately 420 genotyped donors. General study points: Across donors, most TCRs were seen rarely, yet some public ones were widespread. Researchers counted over 150 TCR beta chains as cytomegalovirus-associated. What a later analysis reportedly showed was that an Asian-associated ancestry cluster had fewer N-insertions than the approximately 700-donor mean.

The PCR was carried out with 60 Vbeta primers and 13 Jbeta primers. Here immunoSEQ multiplex PCR was the method, and the copy in TCRdb shows in-frame clones only, minus some. The data hold about 100,000 clones, with approximately 80% observed a single time. There are 18 residues in the CDR3. Germline V gene data show CDR1 as MGHDK and CDR2 as SYGVNS. Trimming removed 4 bases from V and 1 base from J; junction bases left unmatched: 15. In regard to this clone: Its antigen is unknown.

The source material was PBMCs. The V gene is TRBV25-1, the J gene TRBJ2-5, with 7 bases matching TRBD1. The TCR originated in a woman aged 18-29 years in good health and CMV-seronegative. CDR3 DNA sequence: TGTGCCAGCAGTGGCAGGGACAGACCAGCGTCACCCCAAGAGACCCAGTACTTC. Protein product: CASSGRDRPASPQETQYF.